This TCR beta chain was sequenced in a study of immune evolution from preneoplasia to lung adenocarcinoma. H&E slides confirmed each diagnosis, reviewed by two pathologists independently. The CDR3 extends over 13 amino acids. V shed 9 bases and J 0 bases; nucleotides not matched to a gene: 2. CDR1 is MNHNS, CDR2 SASEGT, per germline. Broader study findings: KRAS-mutant nodules had the highest T cell clonality. Later-stage lesions appeared to have more T cells, more diversity, less clonality.

A remark on this clone: Its matching antigen is unknown.

The table came from immunoSEQ multiplex PCR; TCRdb's copy has only in-frame clones and leaves some out. The sample records over 11,000 clones, more than 80% being singletons. The chain links TRBV6-1 to TRBJ1-3; 7 nucleotides line up with TRBD1. This TCR was sampled from a person aged 65 to 85 with lung adenocarcinoma. Sequenced material: FFPE minimally invasive lung adenocarcinoma tissue. The CDR3 DNA sequence: TGTGCCAGTAGGGACAGCTCTGGAAACACCATATATTTT. This translates into CASRDSSGNTIYF.